This T cell receptor beta chain is from a study of T cell changes during pregnancy in multiple sclerosis. The CDR3 contains 14 residues. Trimming left V 4 bases short and J 2 bases short, with 12 bases between. Germline V CDR1 and CDR2: SGHNT, YYREEE (reference sequence). Assay: immunoSEQ multiplex PCR; the TCRdb copy retains only in-frame clones and omits some. This table holds about 70,000 clones, approximately 94% found once. Sequenced here: peripheral blood, sampled in the second trimester of pregnancy. The receptor comes from a female donor in good health, enrolled as a control in a pregnancy study. V and J are TRBV5-4 and TRBJ1-2; D call uncertain. CDR3 sequence (DNA): TGTGCCAGCAGCACGACGGGATTAAACTATGGCTACACCTTC. The encoded protein is CASSTTGLNYGYTF.